The T cell receptor beta chain under discussion was sequenced for a study of T cell responses to AZD1222 COVID-19 vaccine. Notes on the study in general: Donor demographics were predominantly white British with a female majority; clonal diversity may be underestimated. After the peak T cell response, and only then, were repertoires sampled. Spike was spanned by vaccine-associated CD4 TCRs, with dominance at 160-218 and 743-854.

Method: immunoSEQ multiplex PCR; TCRdb's copy keeps in-frame clones and lacks some. The sample shows about 220,000 clones, 85% to 95% of them seen only once. Germline trimming cut 1 base from V and 8 bases from J; bases unmatched to any gene: 11. The CDR3 is made up of 18 amino acids. CDR1 and CDR2 from the germline V gene are LGHNA and YNFKEQ. In regard to this clone: As yet, its antigen is unknown.

The gene calls are TRBV4-2 and TRBJ2-4; 13 bases line up with TRBD2. Material: peripheral blood, obtained on day 0 of MenACWY control vaccination. This clonotype originated in an adult in good health. CDR3 protein: CASSQVSRLAGGFDIQYF. The DNA for the CDR3 is TGTGCCAGCAGCCAAGTGAGCAGACTAGCGGGGGGTTTCGACATTCAGTACTTC.